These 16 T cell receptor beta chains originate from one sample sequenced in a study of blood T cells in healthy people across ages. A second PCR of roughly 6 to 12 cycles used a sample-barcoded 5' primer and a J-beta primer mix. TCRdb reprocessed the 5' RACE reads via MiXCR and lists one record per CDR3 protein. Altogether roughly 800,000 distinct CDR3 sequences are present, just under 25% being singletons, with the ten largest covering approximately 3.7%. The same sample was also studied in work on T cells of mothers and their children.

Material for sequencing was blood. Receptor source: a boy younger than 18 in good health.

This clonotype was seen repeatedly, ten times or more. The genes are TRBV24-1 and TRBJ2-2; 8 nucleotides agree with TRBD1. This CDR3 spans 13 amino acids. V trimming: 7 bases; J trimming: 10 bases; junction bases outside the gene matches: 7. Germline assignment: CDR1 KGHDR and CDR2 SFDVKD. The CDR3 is CATRDRVSPELFF. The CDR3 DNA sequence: TGTGCCACCAGGGACAGGGTTTCTCCGGAGCTGTTTTTT.

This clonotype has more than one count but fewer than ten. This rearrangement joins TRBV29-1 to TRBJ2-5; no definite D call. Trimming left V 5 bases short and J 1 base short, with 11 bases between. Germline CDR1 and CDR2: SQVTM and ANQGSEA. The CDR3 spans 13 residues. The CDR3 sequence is CSVIETSQETQYF. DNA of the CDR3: TGCAGCGTTATTGAGACGTCCCAAGAGACCCAGTACTTC.

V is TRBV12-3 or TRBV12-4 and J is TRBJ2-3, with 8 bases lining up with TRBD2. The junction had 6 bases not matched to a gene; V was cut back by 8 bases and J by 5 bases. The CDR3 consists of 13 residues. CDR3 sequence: CASLGLAGDTQYF. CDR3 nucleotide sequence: TGTGCCAGCCTCGGACTAGCAGGAGATACGCAGTATTTT.

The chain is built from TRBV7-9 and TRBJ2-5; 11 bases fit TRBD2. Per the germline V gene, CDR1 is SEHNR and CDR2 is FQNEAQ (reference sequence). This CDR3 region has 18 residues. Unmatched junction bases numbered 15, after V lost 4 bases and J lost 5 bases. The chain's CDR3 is CASSSNLAGGSKTETQYF. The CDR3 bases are TGTGCCAGCAGCTCCAATCTAGCGGGGGGCTCTAAGACGGAGACCCAGTACTTC.

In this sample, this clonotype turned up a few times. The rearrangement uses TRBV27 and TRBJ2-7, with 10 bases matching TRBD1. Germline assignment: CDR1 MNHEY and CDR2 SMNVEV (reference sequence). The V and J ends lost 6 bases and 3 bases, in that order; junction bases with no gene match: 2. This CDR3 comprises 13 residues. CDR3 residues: CASSGQGGYEQYF. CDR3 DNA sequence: TGTGCCAGCAGCGGACAGGGGGGCTACGAGCAGTACTTC.

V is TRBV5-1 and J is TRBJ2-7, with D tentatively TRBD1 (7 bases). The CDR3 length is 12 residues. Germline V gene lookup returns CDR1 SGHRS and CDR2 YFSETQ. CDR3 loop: CPGGGYSYEQYF. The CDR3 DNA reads TGCCCCGGAGGGGGCTACTCCTACGAGCAGTACTTC.

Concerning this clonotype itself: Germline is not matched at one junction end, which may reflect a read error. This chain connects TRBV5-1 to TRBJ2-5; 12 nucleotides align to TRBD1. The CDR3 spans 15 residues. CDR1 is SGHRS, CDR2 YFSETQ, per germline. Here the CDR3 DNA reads TGCACCAGCGGCCCGGGACAGGGGGCTGAGGAGACCCAGTACTTC. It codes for CTSGPGQGAEETQYF.

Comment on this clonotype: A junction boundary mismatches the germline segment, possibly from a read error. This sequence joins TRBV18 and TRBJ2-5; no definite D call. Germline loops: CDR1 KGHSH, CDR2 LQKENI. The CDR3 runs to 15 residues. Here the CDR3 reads CASSPPVPQQGTQYF. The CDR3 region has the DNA TGTGCCAGCTCACCACCAGTACCCCAACAAGGGACCCAGTACTTC.

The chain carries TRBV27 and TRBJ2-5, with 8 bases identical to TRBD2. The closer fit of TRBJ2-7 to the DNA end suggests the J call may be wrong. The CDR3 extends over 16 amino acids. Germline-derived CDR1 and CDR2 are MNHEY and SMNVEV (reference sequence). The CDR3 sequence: CASGTSGGWVAYEQYF. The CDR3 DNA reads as TGTGCCAGCGGTACTAGCGGAGGGTGGGTGGCCTACGAGCAGTACTTC.

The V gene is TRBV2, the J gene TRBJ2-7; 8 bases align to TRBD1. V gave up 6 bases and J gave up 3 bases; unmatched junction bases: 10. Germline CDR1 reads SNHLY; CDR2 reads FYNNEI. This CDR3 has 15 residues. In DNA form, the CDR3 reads TGTGCCAGCAGCAAAGACAGGGGAATAAACTACGAGCAGTACTTC. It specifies CASSKDRGINYEQYF.

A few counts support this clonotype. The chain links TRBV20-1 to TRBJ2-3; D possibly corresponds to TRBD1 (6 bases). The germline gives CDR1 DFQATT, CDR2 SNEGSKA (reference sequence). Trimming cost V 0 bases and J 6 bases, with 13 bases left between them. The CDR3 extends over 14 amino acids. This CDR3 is CSARDRQGLDTQYF. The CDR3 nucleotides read TGCAGTGCTAGAGATAGGCAGGGGTTGGATACGCAGTATTTT.

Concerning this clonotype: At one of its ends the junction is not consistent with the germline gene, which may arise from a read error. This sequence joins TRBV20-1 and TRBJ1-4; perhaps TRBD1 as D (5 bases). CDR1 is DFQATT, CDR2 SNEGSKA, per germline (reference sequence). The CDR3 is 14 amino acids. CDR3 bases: TGCAGTGCTAGAGATCGGGGGTCTAATGAAGAACTGTTTTTT. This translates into CSARDRGSNEELFF.

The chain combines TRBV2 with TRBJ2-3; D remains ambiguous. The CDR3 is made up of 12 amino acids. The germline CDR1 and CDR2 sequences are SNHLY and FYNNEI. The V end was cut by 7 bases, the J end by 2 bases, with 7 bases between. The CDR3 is CASKANTDTQYF. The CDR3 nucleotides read TGTGCCAGCAAGGCGAACACAGATACGCAGTATTTT.

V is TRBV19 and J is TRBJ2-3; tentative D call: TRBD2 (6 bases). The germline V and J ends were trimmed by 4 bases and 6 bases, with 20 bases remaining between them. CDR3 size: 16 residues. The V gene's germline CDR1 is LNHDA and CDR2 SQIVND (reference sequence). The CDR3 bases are TGTGCCAGTAGTAACCCTCCGGTGGCGGGGTTGGATACGCAGTATTTT. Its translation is CASSNPPVAGLDTQYF.

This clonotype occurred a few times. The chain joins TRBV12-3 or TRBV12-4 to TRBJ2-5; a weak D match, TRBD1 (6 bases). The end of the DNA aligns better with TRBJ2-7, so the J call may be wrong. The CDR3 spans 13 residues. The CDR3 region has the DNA TGTGCCACCGCTGGACAGAGTTACTACGAGCAGTACTTC. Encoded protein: CATAGQSYYEQYF.

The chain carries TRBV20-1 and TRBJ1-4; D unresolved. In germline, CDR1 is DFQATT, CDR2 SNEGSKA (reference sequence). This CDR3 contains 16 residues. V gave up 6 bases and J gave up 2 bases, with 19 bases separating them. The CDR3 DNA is TGCAGTGCCGCCCCCATTGGCAGAGCTACTAATGAAAAACTGTTTTTT. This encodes CSAAPIGRATNEKLFF.